A selection of T cell receptor beta chains follows, all from one sample in a study of T-cell memory formation after mild COVID-19. MiXCR was run by TCRdb on the 5' RACE reads, yielding one entry per CDR3 protein. The data show roughly 480,000 distinct CDR3 sequences, with around a quarter seen just once and under 15% held by the top ten. Sequencing was done on a sample of PBMCs or a T cell subset sorted from them (not recorded which). These receptors originate from an adult woman who had mild COVID-19 (a few samples of this study predate the infection). Cell type and time point are not known. Both conserved end residues are part of each CDR3. Fields, in order: D gene, J gene, V gene, clone size, CDR3 DNA, CDR3 protein. The D gene is left open where the match is weak. The size field is filled for only some rows; it gives once, few, many or a size class.

d_gene: TRBD2
j_gene: TRBJ2-1
v_gene: TRBV5-1
abundance: few
CDR3nt: TGCGCCAGCAGCTCCGGCGGGGGCTCCTACAATGAGCAGTTCTTC
CDR3aa: CASSSGGGSYNEQFF

d_gene: TRBD1
j_gene: TRBJ2-7
v_gene: TRBV18
abundance: -
CDR3nt: TGTGCCAGCTCACCACAGGGGACAGGACTCTACGAGCAGTACTTC
CDR3aa: CASSPQGTGLYEQYF

d_gene: TRBD2
j_gene: TRBJ2-3
v_gene: TRBV20-1
abundance: -
CDR3nt: TGCAGTGCTACGTGGGCGGGGGGCACAGATACGCAGTATTTT
CDR3aa: CSATWAGGTDTQYF

d_gene: -
j_gene: TRBJ2-5
v_gene: TRBV7-6
abundance: -
CDR3nt: TGTGCCAGCAGCTTAATGGTTCAGGGGCTTACTGAGACCCAGTACTTC
CDR3aa: CASSLMVQGLTETQYF

d_gene: TRBD2
j_gene: TRBJ2-1
v_gene: TRBV5-1
abundance: few
CDR3nt: TGCGCCAGCAGCTTTGCGGGGGGGGGCGTGCAGTTCTTC
CDR3aa: CASSFAGGGVQFF

d_gene: TRBD1
j_gene: TRBJ2-5
v_gene: TRBV9
abundance: -
CDR3nt: TGTGCCAGCAGCGCCCACGGACAGGGGGCACAAGAGACCCAGTACTTC
CDR3aa: CASSAHGQGAQETQYF

d_gene: TRBD1
j_gene: TRBJ1-1
v_gene: TRBV6-2/TRBV6-3
abundance: many
CDR3nt: TGTGCCAGCAACCATCCACAGGGGGCGAGGGCTGAAGCTTTCTTT
CDR3aa: CASNHPQGARAEAFF

d_gene: TRBD1
j_gene: TRBJ1-1
v_gene: TRBV3-1
abundance: -
CDR3nt: TGTGCCAGCAGCCGTCGGACAGGGGGCACTGAAGCTTTCTTT
CDR3aa: CASSRRTGGTEAFF

d_gene: TRBD1
j_gene: TRBJ1-5
v_gene: TRBV6-2/TRBV6-3
abundance: few
CDR3nt: TGTGCCAGCACCTTCCGACAGGGGCCCAATCAGCCCCAGCATTTT
CDR3aa: CASTFRQGPNQPQHF

d_gene: -
j_gene: TRBJ2-3
v_gene: TRBV21-1
abundance: -
CDR3nt: TGTGCCAGCAGCAAGAGCGGTACTAGCACAGATACGCAGTATTTT
CDR3aa: CASSKSGTSTDTQYF

d_gene: -
j_gene: TRBJ2-7
v_gene: TRBV18
abundance: few
CDR3nt: TGTGCCAGCTCACCACTCGAGTCGGCCACCTACGAGCAGTACTTC
CDR3aa: CASSPLESATYEQYF

d_gene: -
j_gene: TRBJ2-5
v_gene: TRBV6-2/TRBV6-3
abundance: few
CDR3nt: TGTGCCAGCAGTTACTCGATTCGAGGCGGGGAGACCCAGTACTTC
CDR3aa: CASSYSIRGGETQYF

d_gene: TRBD2
j_gene: TRBJ2-7
v_gene: TRBV7-2
abundance: -
CDR3nt: TGTGCCAGCAGCTTAAGTGCGGGAGGGCCGGGGGAGCAGTACTTC
CDR3aa: CASSLSAGGPGEQYF

d_gene: TRBD1
j_gene: TRBJ2-2
v_gene: TRBV9
abundance: -
CDR3nt: TGTGCCAGCAGCGTAGTCGACAGGGGGAACACCGGGGAGCTGTTTTTT
CDR3aa: CASSVVDRGNTGELFF

d_gene: TRBD2
j_gene: TRBJ2-7
v_gene: TRBV20-1
abundance: few
CDR3nt: TGCAGTGCTAGAGATCAAGGACTAGCGGGGGCCTCCTACGAGCAGTACTTC
CDR3aa: CSARDQGLAGASYEQYF

d_gene: -
j_gene: TRBJ2-3
v_gene: TRBV6-5
abundance: -
CDR3nt: TGTGCCAGCAGTTACTCCCTTAGGGTCCTTGGGACAGATACGCAGTATTTT
CDR3aa: CASSYSLRVLGTDTQYF

d_gene: -
j_gene: TRBJ1-1
v_gene: TRBV20-1
abundance: -
CDR3nt: TGCAGTGCTAGAGATGGGACAAGGAGCACTGAAGCTTTCTTT
CDR3aa: CSARDGTRSTEAFF

d_gene: -
j_gene: TRBJ2-3
v_gene: TRBV18
abundance: -
CDR3nt: TGTGCCAGCTCACCACCGAACAGGGGGGGAGATACGCAGTATTTT
CDR3aa: CASSPPNRGGDTQYF

d_gene: TRBD1
j_gene: TRBJ2-7
v_gene: TRBV12-3/TRBV12-4
abundance: -
CDR3nt: TGTGCCAGCAGTCGACGAGACAGGGTGAAGTACTTC
CDR3aa: CASSRRDRVKYF

d_gene: -
j_gene: TRBJ1-2
v_gene: TRBV12-3/TRBV12-4
abundance: few
CDR3nt: TGTGCCAGCACCTCGGGGGGGAGTTATGGCTACACCTTC
CDR3aa: CASTSGGSYGYTF

d_gene: -
j_gene: TRBJ2-3
v_gene: TRBV11-3
abundance: -
CDR3nt: TGTGCCAGCAGCCTGACAGGCCACCGGGGAGATACGCAGTATTTT
CDR3aa: CASSLTGHRGDTQYF

d_gene: TRBD1
j_gene: TRBJ2-7
v_gene: TRBV5-6
abundance: -
CDR3nt: TGTGCCAGCAGCTTTACCGGGACAGGGTACCACGAGCAGTACTTC
CDR3aa: CASSFTGTGYHEQYF

d_gene: TRBD2
j_gene: TRBJ2-3
v_gene: TRBV4-1
abundance: -
CDR3nt: TGCGCCAGCAGCCAAGTAGCGGGGGGGCGAAATACGCAGTATTTT
CDR3aa: CASSQVAGGRNTQYF

d_gene: TRBD2
j_gene: TRBJ2-7
v_gene: TRBV9
abundance: -
CDR3nt: TGTGCCAGCAGCGTAGGCGGGGGTAAGACCTACGAGCAGTACTTC
CDR3aa: CASSVGGGKTYEQYF

d_gene: -
j_gene: TRBJ2-3
v_gene: TRBV9
abundance: few
CDR3nt: TGTGCCAGCAGCGTGGCAGGGTACACAGATACGCAGTATTTT
CDR3aa: CASSVAGYTDTQYF

d_gene: TRBD2
j_gene: TRBJ2-7
v_gene: TRBV29-1
abundance: -
CDR3nt: TGCAGCGTTGACGCTAGCGGGAGTTACGAGCAGTACTTC
CDR3aa: CSVDASGSYEQYF

d_gene: -
j_gene: TRBJ2-1
v_gene: TRBV7-9
abundance: -
CDR3nt: TGTGCCAGCAGCTTAATTCTGGGCACAGGGACCAATGAGCAGTTCTTC
CDR3aa: CASSLILGTGTNEQFF

d_gene: -
j_gene: TRBJ1-2
v_gene: TRBV29-1
abundance: many
CDR3nt: TGCAGCGCCGGGCCGAGCCTCTATGGCTACACCTTC
CDR3aa: CSAGPSLYGYTF

d_gene: TRBD2
j_gene: TRBJ2-3
v_gene: TRBV4-3
abundance: few
CDR3nt: TGCGCCAGCAGCCCGGGGGTAGCGGGAGTCACAGATACGCAGTATTTT
CDR3aa: CASSPGVAGVTDTQYF

d_gene: -
j_gene: TRBJ1-1
v_gene: TRBV6-2/TRBV6-3
abundance: few
CDR3nt: TGTGCCAGCAGGAGGTCAGGGGACACTGAAGCTTTCTTT
CDR3aa: CASRRSGDTEAFF

d_gene: -
j_gene: TRBJ2-1
v_gene: TRBV5-1
abundance: -
CDR3nt: TGCGCCAGCATTGGACATTGGGCGGGCGACAATGAGCAGTTCTTC
CDR3aa: CASIGHWAGDNEQFF

d_gene: TRBD1
j_gene: TRBJ2-7
v_gene: TRBV10-3
abundance: -
CDR3nt: TGTGCCATTAGACAGGGGGCGGGCGAGCAGTACTTC
CDR3aa: CAIRQGAGEQYF

d_gene: -
j_gene: TRBJ2-3
v_gene: TRBV5-1
abundance: few
CDR3nt: TGCGCCAGCAGCTTGTGGAGAGGTGGTACAGATACGCAGTATTTT
CDR3aa: CASSLWRGGTDTQYF

d_gene: -
j_gene: TRBJ1-2
v_gene: TRBV12-3/TRBV12-4
abundance: -
CDR3nt: TGTGCCAGCAGTATAGTCGGCTATGGCTACACCTTC
CDR3aa: CASSIVGYGYTF

d_gene: TRBD2
j_gene: TRBJ2-3
v_gene: TRBV4-1
abundance: few
CDR3nt: TGCGCCAGCAGCCATTTTATAGCGGGGAGCACAGATACGCAGTATTTT
CDR3aa: CASSHFIAGSTDTQYF